This is a list of T cell receptor beta chains from one sample in a study of cytomegalovirus exposure and HLA in healthy donors. TCRdb's table, derived via immunoSEQ multiplex PCR, lists solely in-frame clones and lacks some. The repertoire holds under 75,000 clones, with around 96% as singletons. The sequencing sample was made of PBMCs. These receptors originate from a woman under 30 in good health and CMV-seronegative. Both conserved end residues are part of each CDR3. Each record gives: CDR3 DNA, CDR3 protein, J gene, clone size, D gene, V gene. D genes are given only for firm matches. Clone size is stated in some rows and not others, as once, few, many or a class when expanded.

TGTGCCAGTAGTGACCCCCGGGAGACCTACGAGCAGTACTTC | CASSDPRETYEQYF | TRBJ2-7 | - | - | TRBV19
TGTGCCAGCGGGAGACAGGGGCTACAGCACACAGATACGCAGTATTTT | CASGRQGLQHTDTQYF | TRBJ2-3 | once | TRBD1 | TRBV28
TGTGCCAGCAGTGCCCCCCCCGGGGGGGAAGAGACCCAGTACTTC | CASSAPPGGEETQYF | TRBJ2-5 | once | TRBD2 | TRBV2
TGCGCCAGCAGTGAGCGGGAGTCGGGCACTGAAGCTTTCTTT | CASSERESGTEAFF | TRBJ1-1 | - | - | TRBV10-2
TGTGCCAGCAGCGCCCACGGTGGGTGGGGCCGGACCACAGATACGCAGTATTTT | CASSAHGGWGRTTDTQYF | TRBJ2-3 | once | - | TRBV7-9
TGTGCCAGCAGCTTCGGGTCCACCTCCTACGAGCAGTACTTC | CASSFGSTSYEQYF | TRBJ2-7 | - | - | TRBV9
TGTGCCAGCACCCGTGTAGGGGGCGGATGGACTGAAGCTTTCTTT | CASTRVGGGWTEAFF | TRBJ1-1 | - | TRBD1 | TRBV7-2
TGCAGCGTTGCGAGGGGACAGTACAATGAGCAGTTCTTC | CSVARGQYNEQFF | TRBJ2-1 | - | TRBD1 | TRBV29-1
TGTGCCAGCAGCCCCACAGTGAACACTGAAGCTTTCTTT | CASSPTVNTEAFF | TRBJ1-1 | few | - | TRBV6-1
TGTGCCAGCAGCACTCAAGAGACCCAGTACTTC | CASSTQETQYF | TRBJ2-5 | - | - | TRBV5-6
TGTGCCAGCAGCGTAGGAGTGGGGGGGCGTTTTGAGCAGTTCTTC | CASSVGVGGRFEQFF | TRBJ2-1 | - | - | TRBV9